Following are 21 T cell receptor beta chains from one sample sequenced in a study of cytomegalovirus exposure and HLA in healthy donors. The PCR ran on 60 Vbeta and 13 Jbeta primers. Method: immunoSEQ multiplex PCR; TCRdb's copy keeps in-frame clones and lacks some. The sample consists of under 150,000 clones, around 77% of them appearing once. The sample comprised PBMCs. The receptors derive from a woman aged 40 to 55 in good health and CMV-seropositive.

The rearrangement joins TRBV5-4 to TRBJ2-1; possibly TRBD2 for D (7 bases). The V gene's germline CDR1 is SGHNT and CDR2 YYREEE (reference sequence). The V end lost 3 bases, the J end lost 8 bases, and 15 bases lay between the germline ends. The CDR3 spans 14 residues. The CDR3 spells CASSWGGGDYEQFF. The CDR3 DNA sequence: TGTGCCAGCAGCTGGGGAGGGGGGGACTATGAGCAGTTCTTC.

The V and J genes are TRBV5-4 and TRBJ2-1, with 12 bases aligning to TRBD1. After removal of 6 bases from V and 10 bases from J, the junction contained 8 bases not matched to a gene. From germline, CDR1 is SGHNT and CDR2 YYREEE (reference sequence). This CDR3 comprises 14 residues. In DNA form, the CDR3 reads TGTGCCAGCATCCCGGGACAGGGGGCAAGAGAGCAGTTCTTC. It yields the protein CASIPGQGAREQFF.

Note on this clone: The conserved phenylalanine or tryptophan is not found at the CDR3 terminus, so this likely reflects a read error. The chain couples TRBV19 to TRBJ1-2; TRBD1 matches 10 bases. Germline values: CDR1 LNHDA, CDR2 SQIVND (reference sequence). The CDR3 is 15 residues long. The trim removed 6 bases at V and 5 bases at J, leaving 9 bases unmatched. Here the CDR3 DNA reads TGTGCCAGTAGACTGCAGGGACAGGGGACATATGGCTACACCATC. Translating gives CASRLQGQGTYGYTI.

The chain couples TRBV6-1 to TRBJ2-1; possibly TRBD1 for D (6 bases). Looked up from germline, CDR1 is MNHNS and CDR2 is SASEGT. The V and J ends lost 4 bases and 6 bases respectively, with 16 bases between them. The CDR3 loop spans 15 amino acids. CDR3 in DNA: TGTGCCAGCAGTGGCCGACAGGTTAAGACCAATGAGCAGTTCTTC. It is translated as CASSGRQVKTNEQFF.

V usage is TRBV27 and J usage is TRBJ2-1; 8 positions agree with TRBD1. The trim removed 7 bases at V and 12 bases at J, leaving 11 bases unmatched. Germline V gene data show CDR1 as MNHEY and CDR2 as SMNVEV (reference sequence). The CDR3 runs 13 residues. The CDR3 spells CASTDRVSDRQFF. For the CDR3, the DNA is TGTGCCAGCACGGACAGGGTATCTGATCGGCAGTTCTTC.

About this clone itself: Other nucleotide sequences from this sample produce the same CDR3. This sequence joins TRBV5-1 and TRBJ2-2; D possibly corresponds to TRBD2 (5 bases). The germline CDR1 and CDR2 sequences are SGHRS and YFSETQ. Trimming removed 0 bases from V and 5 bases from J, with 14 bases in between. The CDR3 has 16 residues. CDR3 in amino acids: CASSLEPGKTTGELFF. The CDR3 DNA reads TGCGCCAGCAGCTTGGAGCCGGGGAAGACGACCGGGGAGCTGTTTTTT. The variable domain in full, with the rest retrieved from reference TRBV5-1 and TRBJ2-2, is KAGVTQTPRYLIKTRGQQVTLSCSPISGHRSVSWYQQTPGQGLQFLFEYFSETQRNKGNFPGRFSGRQFSNSRSEMNVSTLELGDSALYLCASSLEPGKTTGELFFGEGSRLTVL.

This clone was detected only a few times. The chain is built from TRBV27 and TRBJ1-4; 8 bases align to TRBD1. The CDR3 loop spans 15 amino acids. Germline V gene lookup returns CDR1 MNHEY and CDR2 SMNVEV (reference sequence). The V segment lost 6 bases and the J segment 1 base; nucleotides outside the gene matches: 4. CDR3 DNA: TGTGCCAGCAGACAGGGGGTTGGAACTAATGAAAAACTGTTTTTT. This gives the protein CASRQGVGTNEKLFF.

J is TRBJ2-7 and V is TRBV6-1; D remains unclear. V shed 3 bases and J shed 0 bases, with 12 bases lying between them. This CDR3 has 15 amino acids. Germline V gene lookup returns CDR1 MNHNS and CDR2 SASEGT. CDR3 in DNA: TGTGCCAGCAGTGATCCCGGCCGGAGCTCCTACGAGCAGTACTTC. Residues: CASSDPGRSSYEQYF.

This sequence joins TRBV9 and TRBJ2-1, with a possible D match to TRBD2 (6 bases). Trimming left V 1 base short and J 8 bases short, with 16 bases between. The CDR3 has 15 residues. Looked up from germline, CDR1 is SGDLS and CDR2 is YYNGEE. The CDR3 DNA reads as TGTGCCAGCAGCGTATTTGCGGGGATAGGGGATGAGCAGTTCTTC. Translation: CASSVFAGIGDEQFF.

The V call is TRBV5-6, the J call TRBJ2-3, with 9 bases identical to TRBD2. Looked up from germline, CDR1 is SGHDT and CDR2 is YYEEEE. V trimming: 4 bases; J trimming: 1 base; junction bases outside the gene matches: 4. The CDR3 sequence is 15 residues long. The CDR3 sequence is CASSHRLAGTDTQYF. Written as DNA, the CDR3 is TGTGCCAGCAGCCATAGACTAGCGGGCACAGATACGCAGTATTTT.

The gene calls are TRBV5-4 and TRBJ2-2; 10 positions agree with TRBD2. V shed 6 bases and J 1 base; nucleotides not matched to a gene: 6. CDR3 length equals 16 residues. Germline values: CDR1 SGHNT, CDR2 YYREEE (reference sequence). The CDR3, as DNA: TGTGCCAGCACCCTAGCGGGGGCCCTGAACACCGGGGAGCTGTTTTTT. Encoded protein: CASTLAGALNTGELFF.

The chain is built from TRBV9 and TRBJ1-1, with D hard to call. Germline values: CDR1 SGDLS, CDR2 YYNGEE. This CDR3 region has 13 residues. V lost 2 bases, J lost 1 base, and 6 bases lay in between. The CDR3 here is CASSVSPNTEAFF. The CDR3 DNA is TGTGCCAGCAGCGTCTCTCCGAACACTGAAGCTTTCTTT. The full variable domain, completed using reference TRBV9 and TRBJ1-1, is DSGVTQTPKHLITATGQRVTLRCSPRSGDLSVYWYQQSLDQGLQFLIQYYNGEERAKGNILERFSAQQFPDLHSELNLSSLELGDSALYFCASSVSPNTEAFFGQGTRLTVV.

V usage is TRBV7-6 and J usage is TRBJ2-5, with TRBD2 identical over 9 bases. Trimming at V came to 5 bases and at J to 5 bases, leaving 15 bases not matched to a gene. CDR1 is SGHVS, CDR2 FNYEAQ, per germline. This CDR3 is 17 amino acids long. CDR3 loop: CASSRRGGGAGSETQYF. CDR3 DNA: TGTGCCAGCAGCCGCAGGGGCGGGGGGGCCGGTTCGGAGACCCAGTACTTC. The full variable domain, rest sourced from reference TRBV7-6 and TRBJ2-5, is GAGVSQSPRYKVTKRGQDVALRCDPISGHVSLYWYRQALGQGPEFLTYFNYEAQQDKSGLPNDRFSAERPEGSISTLTIQRTEQRDSAMYRCASSRRGGGAGSETQYFGPGTRLLVL.

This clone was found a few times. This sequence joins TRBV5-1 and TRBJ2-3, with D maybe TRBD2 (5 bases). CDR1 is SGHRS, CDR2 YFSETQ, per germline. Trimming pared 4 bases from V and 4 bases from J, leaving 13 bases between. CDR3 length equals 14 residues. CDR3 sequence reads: CASSHDLAPDTQYF. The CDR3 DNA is TGCGCCAGCAGCCACGACCTAGCCCCAGATACGCAGTATTTT.

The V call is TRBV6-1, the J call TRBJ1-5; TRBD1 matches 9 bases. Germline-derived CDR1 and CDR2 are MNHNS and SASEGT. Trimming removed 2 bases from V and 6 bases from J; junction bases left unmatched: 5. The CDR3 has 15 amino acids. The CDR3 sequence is CASSEHGQGSQPQHF. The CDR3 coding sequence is TGTGCCAGCAGTGAACATGGACAGGGGAGTCAGCCCCAGCATTTT.

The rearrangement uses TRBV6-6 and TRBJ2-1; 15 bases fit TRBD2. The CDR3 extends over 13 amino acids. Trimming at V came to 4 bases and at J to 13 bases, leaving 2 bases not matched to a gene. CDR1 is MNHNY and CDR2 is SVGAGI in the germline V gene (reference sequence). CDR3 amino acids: CASSWTSGGAQFF. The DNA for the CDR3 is TGTGCCAGCAGTTGGACTAGCGGGGGGGCCCAGTTCTTC.

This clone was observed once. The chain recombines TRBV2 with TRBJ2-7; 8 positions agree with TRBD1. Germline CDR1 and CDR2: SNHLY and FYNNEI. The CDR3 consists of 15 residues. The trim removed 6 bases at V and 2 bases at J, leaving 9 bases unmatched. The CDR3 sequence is CASRQSGTGTYEQYF. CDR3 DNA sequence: TGTGCCAGCAGACAATCCGGGACAGGAACCTACGAGCAGTACTTC.

CDR3 loop: CASSLTPLAYEQYF. DNA of the CDR3: TGTGCCAGCAGTTTAACTCCCCTTGCCTACGAGCAGTACTTC. The rearrangement joins TRBV28 to TRBJ2-7, with unresolved D. CDR3 length: 14 residues. Germline V lookup: CDR1 MDHEN, CDR2 SYDVKM. Trimming left V 2 bases short and J 2 bases short, with 10 bases between.

In DNA form, the CDR3 reads TGTGCCAGCAGTTTACTCCAAAGACAGGGAGGTTCCTATAATTCACCCCTCCACTTT. Encoded protein: CASSLLQRQGGSYNSPLHF. The chain couples TRBV27 to TRBJ1-6; TRBD1 matches at 7 bases. Per the germline V gene, CDR1 is MNHEY and CDR2 is SMNVEV (reference sequence). V lost 2 bases, J lost 1 base, and 11 bases stayed unmatched. The CDR3 totals 19 residues.

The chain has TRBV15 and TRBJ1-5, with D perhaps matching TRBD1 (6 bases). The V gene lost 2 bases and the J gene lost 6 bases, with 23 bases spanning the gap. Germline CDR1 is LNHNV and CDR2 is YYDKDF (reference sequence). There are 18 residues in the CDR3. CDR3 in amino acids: CATSRLAGGSEKFQPQHF. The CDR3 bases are TGTGCCACCAGCAGATTGGCGGGGGGCAGTGAGAAGTTTCAGCCCCAGCATTTT.

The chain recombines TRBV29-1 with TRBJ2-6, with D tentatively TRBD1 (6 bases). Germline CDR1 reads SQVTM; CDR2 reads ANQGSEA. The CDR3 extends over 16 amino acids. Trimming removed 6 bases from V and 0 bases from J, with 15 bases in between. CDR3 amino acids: CSVAQGTNSGANVLTF. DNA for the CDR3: TGCAGCGTCGCACAGGGAACCAACTCTGGGGCCAACGTCCTGACTTTC.